The 13 T cell receptor beta chains below were found in one sample sequenced in a study of T-cell memory formation after mild COVID-19. TCRdb independently ran MiXCR on the 5' RACE reads; one entry per CDR3 protein. The data contain approximately 60,000 distinct CDR3 sequences, over 8.5% of them seen just once; the ten biggest clones take up around 1.2%. Sequenced input: PBMCs or a T cell subset sorted from them (not recorded which). These receptors all come from a man between 18 and 35 years old who had mild COVID-19 (a few samples of this study predate the infection). Cell type and time point are not known.

This clonotype came up many times. This chain uses TRBV12-3 or TRBV12-4 with TRBJ2-4, with a weak D call TRBD2 (6 bases). This CDR3 is 13 amino acids long. The germline V and J ends were trimmed by 2 bases and 8 bases, with 10 bases remaining between them. The CDR3 bases are TGTGCCAGCAGTTTATCGGAGGGTGACATTCAGTACTTC. Protein: CASSLSEGDIQYF.

V and J are TRBV18 and TRBJ2-7; D not certain. CDR3 length equals 14 residues. The V end was cut by 0 bases, the J end by 3 bases, with 9 bases between. CDR1 and CDR2 (germline): KGHSH, LQKENI. CDR3 region: CASSPPGLNYEQYV. CDR3 DNA: TGTGCCAGCTCACCACCGGGTCTCAACTACGAGCAGTACGTC.

The chain joins TRBV5-4 to TRBJ1-1; D is uncertain. The V gene's germline CDR1 is SGHNT and CDR2 YYREEE (reference sequence). Trimming removed 2 bases from V and 2 bases from J, with 10 bases in between. The CDR3 runs to 14 residues. CDR3 sequence: CASSLGLPNTEAFF. CDR3 DNA sequence: TGTGCCAGCAGCTTAGGGCTCCCCAACACTGAAGCTTTCTTT.

The chain links TRBV7-2 to TRBJ1-2, with D unresolved. The V gene lost 5 bases and the J gene lost 0 bases, with 10 bases spanning the gap. The CDR3 spans 14 residues. The germline CDR1 and CDR2 sequences are SGHTA and FQGNSA. The CDR3 region has the DNA TGTGCCAGCAGCCCAAACAGTGCTAACTATGGCTACACCTTC. Amino acid sequence: CASSPNSANYGYTF. Full variable domain (remainder filled in from reference TRBV7-2 and TRBJ1-2): GAGVSQSPSNKVTEKGKDVELRCDPISGHTALYWYRQSLGQGLEFLIYFQGNSAPDKSGLPSDRFSAERTGGSVSTLTIQRTQQEDSAVYLCASSPNSANYGYTFGSGTRLTVV.

This clonotype was observed a few times. The genes are TRBV20-1 and TRBJ2-5; D may be TRBD2 (6 bases). This CDR3 region has 14 residues. Trimming removed 4 bases from V and 5 bases from J, with 17 bases in between. The germline V gene has CDR1 DFQATT and CDR2 SNEGSKA (reference sequence). The CDR3, as DNA: TGCAGTGCTATACGCAATGGAGGGCCGGAGACCCAGTACTTC. This encodes CSAIRNGGPETQYF.

The rearrangement links TRBV28 to TRBJ2-1, with 8 positions matching TRBD1. The CDR3 extends over 15 amino acids. Germline V gene sequence: CDR1 MDHEN, CDR2 SYDVKM. Trimming took 4 bases from V and 5 from J; bases not matched to a gene: 7. CDR3 nucleotide sequence: TGTGCCAGCAGTTCATCCGGGACAGGAAACAATGAGCAGTTCTTC. Amino acid sequence: CASSSSGTGNNEQFF.

There are a few counts of this clonotype. The rearrangement joins TRBV15 to TRBJ2-3; D uncertain. Germline CDR1 LNHNV, CDR2 YYDKDF (reference sequence). Trimming shortened V by 2 bases and J by 0 bases, and 6 bases separated the two germline ends. CDR3 length: 14 amino acids. The CDR3 here is CATSRQQSTDTQYF. As DNA, the CDR3 is TGTGCCACCAGCAGACAACAGAGCACAGATACGCAGTATTTT.

The gene calls are TRBV24-1 and TRBJ2-7; 7 nucleotides match TRBD1. Germline assignment: CDR1 KGHDR and CDR2 SFDVKD. The V and J ends lost 1 base and 1 base, in that order; junction bases with no gene match: 15. This CDR3 comprises 19 residues. CDR3 amino acids: CATSDFLAYRDSISYEQYV. Written as DNA, the CDR3 is TGTGCCACCAGTGATTTCCTGGCGTATCGGGACAGCATATCCTACGAGCAGTACGTC.

The chain couples TRBV18 to TRBJ1-1; D uncertain. From germline, CDR1 is KGHSH and CDR2 LQKENI. The V and J ends lost 2 bases and 3 bases respectively, with 7 bases between them. CDR3 length: 13 amino acids. The CDR3 protein is CASSPYRDTEAFF. The CDR3 DNA reads TGTGCCAGCTCACCATACCGCGACACTGAAGCTTTCTTT.

This clonotype was detected only a few times. The rearrangement uses TRBV7-6 and TRBJ1-2; a possible D gene is TRBD1 (5 bases). Trimming shortened V by 1 base and J by 8 bases, and 17 bases separated the two germline ends. Germline V gene lookup returns CDR1 SGHVS and CDR2 FNYEAQ. The CDR3 runs to 15 residues. The CDR3 DNA reads TGTGCCAGCAGCTTAGTATCGGGGGATGCCAGAGGCTACACCTTC. It codes for CASSLVSGDARGYTF.

This clonotype occurred a few times. This chain links TRBV27 with TRBJ1-2; D perhaps matches TRBD1 (6 bases). Germline lookup yields CDR1 MNHEY and CDR2 SMNVEV (reference sequence). The CDR3 runs 12 residues. The ends were cut back, 6 bases at V and 8 bases at J, with 13 bases in the middle. The CDR3 DNA sequence: TGTGCCAGCAGAAGCAGGGGTGCCGGCTACACCTTC. It translates to CASRSRGAGYTF.

Of note for this clonotype: Mismatch with germline at one junction end may stem from a read error. This sequence joins TRBV6-6 and TRBJ1-3; TRBD1 matches at 7 bases. The CDR3 covers 15 residues. Germline V gives CDR1 MNHNY, CDR2 SVGAGI (reference sequence). In DNA form, the CDR3 reads TGTGCCAGCAATTACCGGGACAGCCCTGGAAACACCATATATTTT. Translating gives CASNYRDSPGNTIYF.

V gene TRBV3-1 combines with J gene TRBJ2-1; D is perhaps TRBD1 or TRBD2 (7 bases each). The germline V and J ends were trimmed by 0 bases and 5 bases, with 11 bases remaining between them. The CDR3 runs 15 residues. From germline, CDR1 is LGHDT and CDR2 YNNKEL (reference sequence). CDR3 in DNA: TGTGCCAGCAGCCAAGATCAGGGGGGGAACAATGAGCAGTTCTTC. Translation: CASSQDQGGNNEQFF.